A single sample is the source of the 30 T cell receptor beta chains below, sequenced in a study of tumor and adjacent non-tumor tissue in lung cancer. This sample's RNA came from whole unsorted tissue. Three rounds of nested PCR, following a modified ARM-PCR protocol, produced the TCRbeta library. Via MiXCR, TCRdb re-called the multiplex PCR reads, giving one row per CDR3 protein. Of 84,000 or so distinct CDR3 sequences in the sample, about 61% are singletons; the top ten hold 15%. The specimen sequenced was lung tumor tissue. Receptors were obtained from a man aged 65 to 85 with non-small cell lung cancer.

This clonotype was seen a single time. A read error may produce the germline difference seen at one junction end. The CDR3 DNA reads TGTGCCTGCATGGACCGGGGAGTAGCGGCCTCCTACGAGCAGTACTTT. Amino acid sequence: CACMDRGVAASYEQYF. The chain carries TRBV6-1 and TRBJ2-7, with D maybe TRBD2 (6 bases). From germline, CDR1 is MNHNS and CDR2 SASEGT. CDR3 length: 16 amino acids.

The chain couples TRBV11-2 to TRBJ2-1; TRBD2 matches at 14 bases. The J call may be mistaken, given a closer DNA end match to TRBJ2-7. Germline V gene data show CDR1 as SGHAT and CDR2 as FQNNGV. The CDR3 is 18 residues long. The DNA for the CDR3 is TGTGCCAGCAGCCGCAGACTAGCGGGGGGGCCAGGGGTAACTGAGCAGTACTTC. This sequence encodes CASSRRLAGGPGVTEQYF.

Worth noting for this clonotype: The junction does not match germline at one end; this may be a read error. The CDR3 DNA reads TGTGCTAGCATTTACTCCCCAGGGATTAACTATGGCTACACCTTC. It yields the protein CASIYSPGINYGYTF. The chain is built from TRBV6-5 and TRBJ1-2; the D gene is possibly TRBD1 (5 bases). CDR1 is MNHEY and CDR2 is SVGAGI in the germline V gene. This CDR3 is 15 amino acids long.

This clonotype was seen ten or more times. The rearrangement links TRBV6-1 to TRBJ2-7; D is ambiguous. Trimming took 3 bases from V and 3 from J, leaving 15 bases between them. CDR3 length: 15 residues. CDR1 MNHNS and CDR2 SASEGT come from the germline V gene. This CDR3 reads CASSEPFLWHYEQYF. DNA of the CDR3: TGTGCCAGCAGTGAGCCCTTTCTGTGGCACTACGAGCAGTACTTC.

At least ten counts were recorded for this clonotype. The chain recombines TRBV20-1 with TRBJ2-7; TRBD1 aligns across 7 bases. V lost 6 bases, J lost 4 bases, and 3 bases stayed unmatched. The CDR3 length is 11 residues. Looked up from germline, CDR1 is DFQATT and CDR2 is SNEGSKA (reference sequence). CDR3 sequence (DNA): TGCAGTGCCAAGACAGGGTACGAGCAGTACTTC. It yields the protein CSAKTGYEQYF.

About this clonotype: One end of the junction fails to match germline, which may point to a read error. The rearrangement joins TRBV11-2 to TRBJ1-1; no firm D call. The CDR3 is 14 residues long. The germline gives CDR1 SGHAT, CDR2 FQNNGV. Here the CDR3 DNA reads TGTGCCATCAGCAAGACCCATGGGCGGACTGAAGCTTTCTTT. Protein sequence: CAISKTHGRTEAFF. Complete variable domain (other parts from reference TRBV11-2 and TRBJ1-1): EAGVAQSPRYKIIEKRQSVAFWCNPISGHATLYWYQQILGQGPKLLIQFQNNGVVDDSQLPKDRFSAERLKGVDSTLKIQPAKLEDSAVYLCAISKTHGRTEAFFGQGTRLTVV.

This clonotype has a count of ten or more. The CDR3 here is CASSKQGLDTQYF. In DNA, the CDR3 is TGTGCCAGCAGTAAACAGGGGTTAGATACGCAGTATTTT. The chain couples TRBV6-1 to TRBJ2-3, with 7 nucleotides matching TRBD1. Losses at the gene ends were 5 bases for V and 5 bases for J; bases not matched to a gene: 4. The CDR3 runs 13 residues. Germline V CDR1 and CDR2: MNHNS, SASEGT.

Details on this clonotype: The junction differs from germline at one of its ends, possibly a read error. V and J are TRBV10-2 and TRBJ1-5; D not resolved. Germline lookup yields CDR1 WSHSY and CDR2 SAAADI. The CDR3 totals 12 residues. The DNA of the CDR3 is TGCGCCAGCTCACGGGCAAATCGGCCCCAGCATTTT. This codes for CASSRANRPQHF.

As concerns this clonotype: Since a much larger clone is just one base distant, this may be a read error. The rearrangement joins TRBV5-1 to TRBJ2-1; D gene uncertain. Trimming stripped 0 bases from V and 9 bases from J, with 16 bases between. The CDR3 has 15 amino acids. CDR1 and CDR2 (germline): SGHRS, YFSETQ. This CDR3 is CASSLDLGVAGEQFF. Written as DNA, the CDR3 is TGCGCCAGCAGCTTGGATCTAGGCGTAGCCGGTGAGCAGTTCTTC.

This clonotype was recorded many times. The chain employs TRBV7-9 and TRBJ1-3; D remains ambiguous. CDR1 SEHNR and CDR2 FQNEAQ come from the germline V gene (reference sequence). The CDR3 is made up of 15 amino acids. Trimming took 2 bases from V and 0 from J, leaving 8 bases between them. The CDR3 DNA is TGTGCCAGCAGCTTAACCGGGCGCTCTGGAAACACCATATATTTT. This codes for CASSLTGRSGNTIYF.

This clonotype was observed once. A much bigger clone sits one base away, suggesting this may be a read error. The genes are TRBV29-1 and TRBJ2-6, with TRBD2 as a possible D gene (6 bases). This CDR3 is built from 14 residues. CDR1 SQVTM and CDR2 ANQGSEA come from the germline V gene. V was pared by 2 bases and J by 5 bases, with 10 bases between. DNA for the CDR3: TGCAGCGTTGAATGGGGGGACTGGGCCAACGTCCTGACTTTC. As protein: CSVEWGDWANVLTF. Based on the CDR3 plus reference TRBV29-1 and TRBJ2-6, the full variable domain is SAVISQKPSRDICQRGTSLTIQCQVDSQVTMMFWYRQQPGQSLTLIATANQGSEATYESGFVIDKFPISRPNLTFSTLTVSNMSPEDSSIYLCSVEWGDWANVLTFGAGSRLTVL.

There are many counts of this clonotype. The V gene is TRBV5-6, the J gene TRBJ2-4; D not resolved. This CDR3 has 12 residues. Looked up from germline, CDR1 is SGHDT and CDR2 is YYEEEE. Trimming pared 5 bases from V and 5 bases from J, leaving 8 bases between. The CDR3 region has the DNA TGTGCCAGCAGTTCACAAGAAAACATTCAGTACTTC. Translation gives CASSSQENIQYF.

Only a few counts were recorded for this clonotype. At one boundary the junction diverges from the germline segment, which might be a read error. The chain uses TRBV11-3 and TRBJ2-1; weak D call: TRBD2 (6 bases). Germline V gives CDR1 SGHNT, CDR2 YENEEA. CDR3 length: 15 residues. In DNA form, the CDR3 reads TGTGCCAGCAGCCCAGGACGGGGGAAGGACAATGAGCAGTCCTTC. Translated, it gives CASSPGRGKDNEQSF.

As regards this clonotype: A read error may account for a junction end that differs from germline. The chain couples TRBV6-6 to TRBJ1-5, with 9 bases matching TRBD1. Germline V gene data show CDR1 as MNHNY and CDR2 as SVGAGI (reference sequence). CDR3 length: 16 amino acids. This CDR3 is CATSYSGTGKVQPQHF. CDR3 in DNA: TGTGCCACCAGTTACTCCGGGACAGGGAAGGTGCAGCCACAGCATTTT.

To note about this clonotype: This sequence may be a read error, since a much larger clone differs from it by one base. The genes are TRBV20-1 and TRBJ2-1; TRBD2 matches at 12 bases. CDR3 length: 17 amino acids. Germline CDR1 DFQATT, CDR2 SNEGSKA (reference sequence). V lost 0 bases to trimming and J lost 9 bases; unmatched junction nucleotides: 12. DNA for the CDR3: TGCAGTGCTAGAGATACCCTAGCGGGAGGGCCTACGAGTGAGCAGTTCTTC. Protein product: CSARDTLAGGPTSEQFF.

On this clonotype itself: A much larger clone is a single base away; this may be a read error. The gene calls are TRBV6-2 or TRBV6-3 and TRBJ1-2; 7 nucleotides match TRBD1. The CDR3 loop spans 13 amino acids. V shed 2 bases and J 10 bases; nucleotides not matched to a gene: 7. CDR1 MNHEY and CDR2 SVGEGT come from the germline V gene. CDR3 nucleotide sequence: TGTGCCAGCAGTTACCGGGGAGACAGGGACTACACCTTC. Its protein is CASSYRGDRDYTF.

This clonotype was seen more than once but under ten times. The V call is TRBV5-1, the J call TRBJ1-2, with D perhaps matching TRBD1 (5 bases). Trimming pared 1 base from V and 5 bases from J, leaving 6 bases between. This CDR3 is built from 12 residues. In germline, CDR1 is SGHRS, CDR2 YFSETQ. CDR3 amino acids: CASSLQGYGYTF. The CDR3 nucleotides are TGCGCCAGCAGCTTGCAGGGTTATGGCTACACCTTC.

As for this clonotype: Mismatch with germline at one junction end may stem from a read error. The chain recombines TRBV29-1 with TRBJ2-2; D gene ambiguous. The germline gives CDR1 SQVTM, CDR2 ANQGSEA. CDR3 size: 13 residues. The CDR3 spells CSVGQTHTEELFF. CDR3 bases: TGCAGCGTTGGGCAGACCCACACCGAGGAGCTGTTTTTT.

Of note for this clonotype: It may be a read error: a sequence one base away is much more abundant. The chain recombines TRBV14 with TRBJ1-1, with a weak D call TRBD1 (5 bases). The CDR3 extends over 15 amino acids. Germline CDR1 is SGHDN and CDR2 is FVKESK. Trimming left V 4 bases short and J 4 bases short, with 16 bases between. The CDR3 here is CASSRAGNMSTEAFF. CDR3 in DNA: TGTGCCAGCAGCCGGGCAGGGAACATGAGCACTGAAGCTTTCTTT.

On this clonotype: The CDR3 does not close with the conserved phenylalanine or tryptophan, likely indicating a read error. DNA of the CDR3: TGTGCCAGCAGCTTAGGCAAAGACAGGGTCTATGAGCAGTACCTC. Protein product: CASSLGKDRVYEQYL. The chain uses TRBV11-2 and TRBJ2-7; 7 bases are a match to TRBD1. After removal of 1 base from V and 7 bases from J, the junction contained 10 bases not matched to a gene. The CDR3 extends over 15 amino acids. Germline CDR1 SGHAT, CDR2 FQNNGV.

Ten or more counts support this clonotype. This rearrangement joins TRBV7-9 to TRBJ2-7; D is possibly TRBD2 (5 bases). CDR3 size: 12 residues. CDR1 and CDR2 from the germline V gene are SEHNR and FQNEAQ (reference sequence). Trimming pared 5 bases from V and 4 bases from J, leaving 9 bases between. In DNA, the CDR3 is TGTGCCAGCAGCCCCCGGGGATACGAGCAGTACTTC. Translated, it gives CASSPRGYEQYF.

As for this clonotype: Because it lacks the conserved phenylalanine or tryptophan at the end, this CDR3 is likely a read error. The chain has TRBV11-2 and TRBJ2-2; possibly TRBD1 or TRBD2 for D (6 bases each). Germline V gene data show CDR1 as SGHAT and CDR2 as FQNNGV. The CDR3 length is 16 residues. CDR3 residues: CASSSVGGTNTRELFS. The CDR3 nucleotides read TGTGCCAGCAGCTCTGTAGGGGGGACGAACACCAGGGAGCTGTTTTCT.

In the case of this clonotype: One end of the junction does not line up with germline, which may come from a read error. The V call is TRBV4-2, the J call TRBJ2-1; D may be TRBD2 (5 bases). The CDR3 sequence is 14 residues long. Germline V gene sequence: CDR1 LGHNA, CDR2 YNFKEQ. CDR3 region: CASSQDRVRDKRLF. In nucleotides, the CDR3 is TGTGCCAGCAGCCAAGATCGGGTTAGGGATAAGCGGCTCTTC.

In the case of this clonotype: Being one base from a much bigger clone, this may be a read error. The chain has TRBV28 and TRBJ2-2, with 11 bases aligning to TRBD2. The germline gives CDR1 MDHEN, CDR2 SYDVKM. The CDR3 has 17 amino acids. The V and J ends lost 7 bases and 6 bases, in that order; junction bases with no gene match: 13. The CDR3 loop reads CASNFYSGGVRAGELFF. CDR3 nucleotide sequence: TGTGCCAGCAATTTTTATAGCGGGGGGGTACGCGCCGGGGAGCTGTTTTTT.

On this clonotype itself: A much larger clone lies a single base off, so this may be a read error. The chain carries TRBV14 and TRBJ2-7; D gene uncertain. In germline, CDR1 is SGHDN, CDR2 FVKESK. The CDR3 has 14 residues. Here the CDR3 DNA reads TGTGACAGCAGCCTCCCCGGAACGAACAACGAGCAGTACTTC. Encoded protein: CDSSLPGTNNEQYF.

This clonotype has just one count. The junction differs from germline at one of its ends, possibly a read error. The chain employs TRBV11-2 and TRBJ2-3; 8 bases match TRBD2. Germline V gene data show CDR1 as SGHAT and CDR2 as FQNNGV. This CDR3 region has 15 residues. CDR3 coding DNA: TGTGCCATCAGCTTACTAGCGGTCAGCACGGATACGCACTATTTT. Protein: CAISLLAVSTDTHYF.

On this clonotype: At one end, the junction sequence differs from germline, possibly due to a read error. The J gene is TRBJ2-5, the V gene TRBV29-1; D gene unclear. This CDR3 comprises 13 residues. CDR1 and CDR2 (germline): SQVTM, ANQGSEA. The CDR3 DNA is TGCAGCCTTCATGGCGCTGGGCAAGAGACCCAGTATTTC. As protein: CSLHGAGQETQYF.

This clonotype was detected many times. This chain connects TRBV20-1 to TRBJ2-1; 9 positions match TRBD2. V lost 3 bases to trimming and J lost 5 bases; unmatched junction nucleotides: 8. The CDR3 covers 15 residues. Germline CDR1 and CDR2: DFQATT and SNEGSKA (reference sequence). The CDR3 spells CSARGTSRANNEQFF. The DNA for the CDR3 is TGCAGTGCTAGGGGGACTAGCCGTGCCAACAATGAGCAGTTCTTC.

The V gene is TRBV4-1, the J gene TRBJ2-3; a weak D match, TRBD1 (6 bases). V was clipped by 1 base and J by 1 base, with 12 bases between them. There are 16 residues in the CDR3. Germline CDR1 is MGHRA and CDR2 is YSYEKL. The CDR3 sequence is CASSQGQGPCTDTQYF. CDR3 in DNA: TGCGCCAGCAGCCAAGGCCAGGGGCCATGCACAGATACGCAGTATTTT.

This clonotype was found a few times. At one of its ends the junction is not consistent with the germline gene, which may arise from a read error. This chain joins TRBV11-2 and TRBJ1-1; no definite D call. This CDR3 is built from 14 residues. From germline, CDR1 is SGHAT and CDR2 FQNNGV. CDR3 coding DNA: TGTGCTAGCAGCAGAAAGGCGGAGAACACTGAAGCTTTCTTT. This gives the protein CASSRKAENTEAFF.